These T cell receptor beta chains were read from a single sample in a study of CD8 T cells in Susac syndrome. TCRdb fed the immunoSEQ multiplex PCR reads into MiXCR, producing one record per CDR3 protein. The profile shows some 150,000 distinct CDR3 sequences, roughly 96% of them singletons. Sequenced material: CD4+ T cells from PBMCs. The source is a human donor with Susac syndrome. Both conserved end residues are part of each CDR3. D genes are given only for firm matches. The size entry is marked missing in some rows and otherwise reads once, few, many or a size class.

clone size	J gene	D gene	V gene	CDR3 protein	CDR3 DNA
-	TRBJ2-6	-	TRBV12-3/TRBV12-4	CASSPTGPSGANVLTF	TGTGCCAGCAGTCCGACAGGCCCCTCTGGGGCCAACGTCCTGACTTTC
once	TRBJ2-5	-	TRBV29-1	CSVGQGETQYF	TGCAGCGTTGGGCAAGGGGAGACCCAGTACTTC
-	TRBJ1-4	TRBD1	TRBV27	CASSPTGATNEKLFF	TGTGCCAGCAGTCCGACAGGGGCGACTAATGAAAAACTGTTTTTT
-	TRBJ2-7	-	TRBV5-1	CASSFGGGEGEQYF	TGCGCCAGCAGCTTCGGAGGGGGCGAGGGCGAGCAGTACTTC
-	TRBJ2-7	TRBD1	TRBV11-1	CASSPGQIYEQYF	TGTGCCAGCAGCCCGGGACAGATTTACGAGCAGTACTTC
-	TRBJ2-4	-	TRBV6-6	CASREVAKNIQYF	TGTGCCAGCAGAGAGGTCGCCAAAAACATTCAGTACTTC
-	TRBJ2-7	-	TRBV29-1	CSVELAQGAEQYF	TGCAGCGTTGAGCTTGCACAGGGAGCCGAGCAGTACTTC
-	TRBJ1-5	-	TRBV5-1	CASSLAGIVNQPQHF	TGCGCCAGCAGCTTGGCAGGGATTGTCAATCAGCCCCAGCATTTT
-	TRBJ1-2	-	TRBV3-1	CASSRQTYGYTF	TGTGCCAGCAGCAGACAAACCTATGGCTACACCTTC
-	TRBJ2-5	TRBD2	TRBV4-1	CASSRLTGTSGGRYQETQYF	TGCGCCAGCAGCCGCCTCACTGGAACTAGCGGGGGAAGGTACCAAGAGACCCAGTACTTC
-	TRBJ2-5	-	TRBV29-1	CSVETGGRETQYF	TGCAGCGTTGAAACGGGGGGCCGGGAGACCCAGTACTTC
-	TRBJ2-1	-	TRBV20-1	CSARAGTRGAF	TGCAGTGCTAGAGCCGGGACAAGAGGGGCCTTC
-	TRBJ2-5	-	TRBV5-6	CASSFLRGAETQYF	TGTGCCAGCAGCTTTCTTCGAGGGGCAGAGACCCAGTACTTC
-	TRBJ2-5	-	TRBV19	CASRTAGVPQTQYF	TGTGCCAGTAGGACTGCAGGGGTACCGCAGACCCAGTACTTC
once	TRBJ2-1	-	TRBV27	CASSSTDSFYNEQFF	TGTGCCAGCAGTTCTACTGACAGCTTCTACAATGAGCAGTTCTTC
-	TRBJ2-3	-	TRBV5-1	CASSREIGADTQYF	TGCGCCAGCAGCCGCGAAATAGGGGCAGATACGCAGTATTTT
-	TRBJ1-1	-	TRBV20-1	CSAEDLNTEAFF	TGCAGTGCCGAGGATCTAAACACTGAAGCTTTCTTT
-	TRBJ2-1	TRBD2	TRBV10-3	CAIKERGGENEQFF	TGTGCCATCAAAGAGCGGGGGGGGGAGAATGAGCAGTTCTTC
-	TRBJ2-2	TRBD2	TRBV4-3	CASSRGTSGGAGTGELFF	TGCGCCAGCAGCCGAGGGACTAGCGGGGGGGCGGGAACCGGGGAGCTGTTTTTT
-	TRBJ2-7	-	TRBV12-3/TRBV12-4	CASSFGSSAYEQYF	TGTGCCAGCAGTTTCGGGTCTAGCGCCTACGAGCAGTACTTC
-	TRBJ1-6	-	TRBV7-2	CASSATRSSYNSPLHF	TGTGCCAGCAGCGCCACACGCAGCTCCTATAATTCACCCCTCCACTTT
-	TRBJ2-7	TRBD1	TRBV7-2	CASNRDSSYEQYF	TGTGCCAGCAACAGGGACAGCTCCTACGAGCAGTACTTC
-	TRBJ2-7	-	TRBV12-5	CASGLDHRDEQYF	TGTGCTAGTGGTTTGGATCACCGGGACGAGCAGTACTTC
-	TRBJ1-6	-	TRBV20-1	CSARAPEGQNSPLHF	TGCAGTGCTAGGGCCCCGGAGGGTCAGAATTCACCCCTCCACTTT
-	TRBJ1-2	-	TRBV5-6	CASTTFGYGYTF	TGTGCCAGCACCACCTTTGGTTATGGCTACACCTTC
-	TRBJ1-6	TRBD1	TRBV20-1	CSAFDRASPLHF	TGCAGTGCTTTCGACAGGGCCTCACCCCTCCACTTT
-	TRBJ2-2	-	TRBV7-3	CASSPGSGTGELFF	TGTGCCAGCAGCCCCGGGAGTGGTACCGGGGAGCTGTTTTTT
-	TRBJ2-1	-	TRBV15	CATSHTSNEQFF	TGTGCCACCAGCCATACTAGCAACGAGCAGTTCTTC
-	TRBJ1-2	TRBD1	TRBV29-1	CSVEDTGQSYGYTF	TGCAGCGTTGAAGATACGGGACAGTCCTATGGCTACACCTTC
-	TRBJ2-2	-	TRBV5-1	CASSLQGGGELFF	TGCGCCAGCAGCTTGCAGGGAGGCGGGGAGCTGTTTTTT
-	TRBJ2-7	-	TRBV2	CASKWQGIDEQYF	TGTGCCAGCAAGTGGCAGGGTATCGACGAGCAGTACTTC
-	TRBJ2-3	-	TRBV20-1	CSASGVADGTDTQYF	TGCAGTGCTAGCGGGGTAGCCGACGGCACAGATACGCAGTATTTT
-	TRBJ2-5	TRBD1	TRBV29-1	CSAGPGGETQYF	TGCAGCGCCGGTCCAGGGGGCGAGACCCAGTACTTC
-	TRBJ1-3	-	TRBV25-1	CASSVGNTIYF	TGTGCCAGCAGTGTTGGGAACACCATATATTTT